This TCR beta chain was retrieved from a study of blood T cell repertoires in COVID-19. Study as a whole: T cells, B-cell-depleted T cells, or PBMCs supplied cDNA or gDNA.

CDR3 length: 13 amino acids. Germline V gene lookup returns CDR1 MDHEN and CDR2 SYDVKM. The V end was cut by 6 bases, the J end by 7 bases, with 15 bases between. Data came from immunoSEQ multiplex PCR; TCRdb stores just in-frame clones and leaves some out. Among about 190,000 clones listed, around nine tenths were seen once. The specimen was peripheral blood. The sequence came from a woman aged 40 to 50 who had recovered from COVID-19. The gene calls are TRBV28 and TRBJ1-2, with D possibly matching TRBD1 (5 bases). For the CDR3, the DNA is TGTGCCAGCAGGGATGGACAACCTGTTGGCTACACCTTC. This gives the protein CASRDGQPVGYTF.